A single sample gave rise to the 2 T cell receptor beta chains below, sequenced in a study of cytomegalovirus exposure and HLA in healthy donors. PCR involved 60 Vbeta and 13 Jbeta primers. The assay was immunoSEQ multiplex PCR, and TCRdb's table has in-frame clones only and misses some. The data show just over 150,000 clones, roughly 80% seen once. The sample consisted of PBMCs. These receptors were taken from a woman younger than 45 in good health and CMV-seronegative.

The chain has TRBV5-1 and TRBJ1-4, with 7 bases lining up with TRBD1. The CDR3 loop spans 15 amino acids. In germline, CDR1 is SGHRS, CDR2 YFSETQ. Trimming at V came to 2 bases and at J to 10 bases, leaving 11 bases not matched to a gene. The CDR3 region has the DNA TGCGCCAGCAGCTTCCCTGACAGGGACAAAGGAAAACTGTTTTTT. This translates into CASSFPDRDKGKLFF.

The chain carries TRBV13 and TRBJ2-4; weak D call: TRBD2 (6 bases). The CDR3 runs to 19 residues. Germline values: CDR1 PRHDT, CDR2 FYEKMQ (reference sequence). V was shortened by 5 bases and J by 2 bases, with 25 bases between the two germline ends. Written as DNA, the CDR3 is TGTGCCAGCAGCGACCCCCCGGTTGCGGGGCTTATTTCCAAAAACATTCAGTACTTC. Protein: CASSDPPVAGLISKNIQYF.